This T cell receptor beta chain was found in a study of T-cell reconstitution after alpha-beta-depleted transplantation in children listed by TCRdb under 2016. At the level of the whole study: Using TCR repertoire profiling, the study followed T-cell immune reconstitution in a quantitative way in children after TCRalphabeta/CD19-depleted allogeneic hematopoietic cell transplantation.

With respect to this clonotype: Its antigen is still unknown. Base quality data are lacking; no much larger clone is found one base away.

The method was PCR. Instrument used: Illumina HiSeq 2500. TCR libraries were prepared with molecular barcoding, using unique molecular identifiers to normalize TCRbeta repertoire quantification. TCRdb handled the public reads itself, with Q25 trimming in fastp and clone calling in MiXCR, and kept productive beta chains. Rows are unified per CDR3 protein, each entry keeping the most common DNA and genes. Within this sample are about 600,000 distinct CDR3 sequences, with around 23% of them counted one time only. Less than 15% of the sample comes from the top ten. The CDR3 numbers 13 residues from cysteine through phenylalanine. Solely the CDR3 DNA is kept, with 39 bases framed from the first base. Cut back by 7 bases and 0 bases, the V and J ends lie 8 bases apart. The germline V gene gives CDR1 as SNHLY and CDR2 as FYNNEI. The investigation overall reported the following: The high TCRbeta diversity at day 60 in some patients was ascribed to recipient T cells and intrathymic progenitors that had survived conditioning. Hyperexpanded clone frequencies declined over subsequent months; after one year, T-cell counts and TCRbeta diversity were mostly attributed to newly produced T cells. The apparently early recovery of alphabetaT-cell counts about two months after transplant reportedly depended on only several hundred rapidly expanded clones that came from non-depleted graft cells.

According to the study, the label for this sample's treatment or condition signals: allogeneic hematopoietic cell transplantation with graft depleted of TCRalphabeta T cells and CD19 B cells. TCRalphabeta/CD19-depleted allogeneic hematopoietic cell grafts were given to the transplant recipients, all of whom were children. The source of this sequence is a boy less than two years old who had a stem cell transplant for acute myeloid leukemia, so the T cells may come from the graft donor. The chain was built from TRBV2 and TRBJ2-3, with the D gene not clear enough to name. The sample in question was PBMCs, mostly from graft donor cells, obtained 360 days after TCRalphabeta/CD19-depleted stem cell transplant. The sequenced DNA is TGTGCCAGCACCCTCCAAAGCACAGATACGCAGTATTTT. Translated, it reads CASTLQSTDTQYF.